This passage covers 13 T cell receptor beta chains from one sample sequenced in a study of T-cell reconstitution after alpha-beta-depleted transplantation in children. It was with unique molecular identifiers that the TCRbeta library was prepared. MiXCR, run by TCRdb on the PCR reads, gives a single entry per CDR3 protein. The sample lists around 490,000 distinct CDR3 sequences; 10% to 12% were seen once. Sample: PBMCs, mostly from graft donor cells, taken 180 days after TCRalphabeta/CD19-depleted stem cell transplant. All receptors come from a female patient aged 2-9 years who had a stem cell transplant for aplastic anemia, so the T cells may come from the graft donor.

This clonotype was observed at least ten times. The J gene is TRBJ1-1, the V gene TRBV5-1, with D possibly matching TRBD1 (5 bases). From germline, CDR1 is SGHRS and CDR2 YFSETQ. The ends were cut back, 4 bases at V and 4 bases at J, with 17 bases in the middle. The CDR3 is made up of 15 amino acids. In DNA form, the CDR3 reads TGCGCCAGCAGCAGCCAACAGGCCTACGCCACTGAAGCTTTCTTT. Protein: CASSSQQAYATEAFF.

V is TRBV11-2 and J is TRBJ1-5; 7 bases match TRBD1. V was pared by 4 bases and J by 4 bases, with 19 bases of the junction left unmatched. Germline V gives CDR1 SGHAT, CDR2 FQNNGV. This CDR3 region has 19 residues. CDR3 DNA: TGTGCCAGCAGCTCACTGCAGCTACCCGACAGGGTCGGGAATCAGCCCCAGCATTTT. This gives the protein CASSSLQLPDRVGNQPQHF.

The rearrangement uses TRBV20-1 and TRBJ2-2, with 7 bases that match TRBD1. V trimming: 7 bases; J trimming: 4 bases; junction bases outside the gene matches: 9. Germline values: CDR1 DFQATT, CDR2 SNEGSKA (reference sequence). There are 14 residues in the CDR3. The CDR3 reads CSGRATGFTGELFF. Here the CDR3 DNA reads TGCAGTGGGCGGGCGACAGGGTTCACCGGGGAGCTGTTTTTT.

This clonotype was counted between two and nine times. The CDR3 loop is CASTSRGAIQPQHF. Here the CDR3 DNA reads TGTGCCAGCACCTCCCGGGGGGCGATTCAGCCCCAGCATTTT. The chain couples TRBV6-1 to TRBJ1-5; the D gene is possibly TRBD1 (6 bases). CDR3 size: 14 residues. Germline V gene data show CDR1 as MNHNS and CDR2 as SASEGT. The V and J ends lost 7 bases and 6 bases respectively, with 16 bases between them.

There are many counts of this clonotype. The rearrangement links TRBV29-1 to TRBJ2-7; 11 bases are shared with TRBD2. Germline trimming cut 2 bases from V and 3 bases from J; bases unmatched to any gene: 3. The CDR3 runs 14 residues. Germline V CDR1 and CDR2: SQVTM, ANQGSEA. The chain's CDR3 is CSVELTSGSYEQYF. CDR3 DNA sequence: TGCAGCGTTGAACTAACTAGCGGGAGCTACGAGCAGTACTTC.

This CDR3 reads CASSKRDRNTEAFF. The DNA for the CDR3 is TGCGCCAGCAGCAAACGAGACAGGAACACTGAAGCTTTCTTT. J is TRBJ1-1 and V is TRBV5-1, with D perhaps matching TRBD1 (5 bases). Germline CDR1 reads SGHRS; CDR2 reads YFSETQ. The CDR3 extends over 14 amino acids. Trimming pared 4 bases from V and 1 base from J, leaving 11 bases between.

V gene TRBV5-1 combines with J gene TRBJ2-1; D is possibly TRBD2 (7 bases). Per the germline V gene, CDR1 is SGHRS and CDR2 is YFSETQ. This CDR3 is 14 amino acids long. The V and J ends lost 0 bases and 16 bases respectively, with 20 bases between them. The CDR3 bases are TGCGCCAGCAGCTTGGATCCCGAGCGGGACACCTTATTCTTC. This encodes CASSLDPERDTLFF.

Many counts were recorded for this clonotype. This chain connects TRBV24-1 to TRBJ2-5; either TRBD1 or TRBD2 may supply D (5 bases each). This CDR3 has 13 amino acids. Germline V CDR1 and CDR2: KGHDR, SFDVKD. V lost 9 bases and J 2 bases, leaving 12 bases between the germline ends. CDR3 protein: CATRRGAQETQYF. Written as DNA, the CDR3 is TGTGCCACCCGCCGGGGCGCGCAAGAGACCCAGTACTTC.

J is TRBJ2-3 and V is TRBV5-1; TRBD2 might be the D (5 bases). Per the germline V gene, CDR1 is SGHRS and CDR2 is YFSETQ. V lost 5 bases, J lost 0 bases, and 10 bases lay in between. This CDR3 has 14 residues. The CDR3 DNA is TGCGCCAGCAGGCTGGGCGGGAGCACAGATACGCAGTATTTT. Protein sequence: CASRLGGSTDTQYF.

In this sample, this clonotype turned up many times. The V gene is TRBV20-1, the J gene TRBJ2-3, with D uncertain. CDR1 and CDR2 from the germline V gene are DFQATT and SNEGSKA (reference sequence). This CDR3 has 13 amino acids. The V end was cut by 5 bases, the J end by 2 bases, with 11 bases between. The CDR3 bases are TGCAGTGCTCCATCGGGTAACACAGATACGCAGTATTTT. Protein sequence: CSAPSGNTDTQYF.

In this sample, this clonotype turned up a few times. This chain connects TRBV12-3 or TRBV12-4 to TRBJ1-6, with 8 bases identical to TRBD1. The V and J ends lost 5 bases and 8 bases, in that order; junction bases with no gene match: 2. The CDR3 extends over 13 amino acids. CDR3 sequence reads: CASSGQGHSPLHF. In DNA form, the CDR3 reads TGTGCCAGCAGTGGACAGGGTCATTCACCCCTCCACTTT.

This clonotype was seen more than once but under ten times. V is TRBV7-2 and J is TRBJ2-3, with 11 positions matching TRBD2. The length of the CDR3 is 16 residues. CDR1 SGHTA and CDR2 FQGNSA come from the germline V gene. Trimming at V came to 1 base and at J to 5 bases, leaving 5 bases not matched to a gene. Written as DNA, the CDR3 is TGTGCCAGCAGCTTAGGGTTAGCGGGAGGGCAAGATACGCAGTATTTT. Translation gives CASSLGLAGGQDTQYF.

This clonotype came up a few times. The rearrangement uses TRBV21-1 and TRBJ2-5. TRBV21-1 is termed a pseudogene. This CDR3 has 14 residues. The CDR3 reads CASSKEPSSETQYF. In nucleotides, the CDR3 is TGTGCCAGCAGCAAAGAGCCGAGCTCCGAGACCCAGTACTTC.